The rows below give T cell receptor beta chains drawn from one sample of a study of T cell repertoires in cytomegalovirus infection. A single record per CDR3 protein comes from TCRdb applying MiXCR to the reads. In the table there are about 530,000 distinct CDR3 sequences, less than 30% of which are singletons. Input material: PBMCs. The receptor source for this set is a human donor in good health (CMV status not recorded). Some clones in this sample may be carry-over from other donors' samples. Each CDR3 is given with its conserved first and last residue. A D gene is named only where the DNA matches it firmly. The size of a clone is reported for some rows only, either as once, few or many, or as a class for expanded clones.

V,length,size,D,J,DNA,CDR3
TRBV9,14,.,.,TRBJ2-1,TGTGCCAGCAGCGTAGGAGGCCGGAGCAATGAGCAGTTCTTC,CASSVGGRSNEQFF
TRBV29-1,13,.,.,TRBJ2-2,TGCAGCGTTAAGCAGGATTTCACCGGGGAGCTGTTTTTT,CSVKQDFTGELFF
TRBV7-8,15,many,.,TRBJ1-2,TGTGCCAGCAGCTTAGCTGGGCAAGTCCGTCGGGGCTACACCTTC,CASSLAGQVRRGYTF
TRBV6-2/TRBV6-3,16,.,.,TRBJ2-1,TGTGCCAGCAGTTACTCGCAGCGGACTACCTACAATGAGCAGTTCTTC,CASSYSQRTTYNEQFF
TRBV7-2,13,few,TRBD2,TRBJ2-4,TGTGCCAGCAGCCCGGGACTACAAAACATTCAGTACTTC,CASSPGLQNIQYF
TRBV19,16,.,TRBD1,TRBJ2-2,TGTGCCAGTAGGAAACAGGGGGCTCAGGGTCCCGGGGAGCTGTTTTTT,CASRKQGAQGPGELFF
TRBV7-8,15,.,.,TRBJ2-5,TGTGCCAGCAGCCCCGGCGGCGGCTTCCAAGAGACCCAGTACTTC,CASSPGGGFQETQYF
TRBV9,14,.,.,TRBJ2-7,TGTGCCAGCAGCGTAGCATCAGACCCATACGAGCAGTACTTC,CASSVASDPYEQYF
TRBV10-3,14,.,.,TRBJ2-2,TGTGCCAGCGGGGCGGTGGGGAACACCGGGGAGCTGTTTTTT,CASGAVGNTGELFF
TRBV14,15,.,TRBD2,TRBJ2-1,TGTGCCAGCAGCCGGACTAGCGGGAGGAGCGATGAGCAGTTCTTC,CASSRTSGRSDEQFF
TRBV7-2,16,many,.,TRBJ2-4,TGTGCCAGCAGCTTAGCGCTGGGTAGGGCCAAAAACATTCAGTACTTC,CASSLALGRAKNIQYF
TRBV12-3/TRBV12-4,19,.,TRBD2,TRBJ2-4,TGTGCCAGCAGTTTAGACCTAGCGGGAGGGGCCCCAGCCAAAAACATTCAGTACTTC,CASSLDLAGGAPAKNIQYF
TRBV20-1,14,.,TRBD1,TRBJ2-1,TGCAGTGGTAACCGGGACAGGGGGCTCAATGAGCAGTTCTTC,CSGNRDRGLNEQFF
TRBV7-8,12,.,.,TRBJ1-4,TGTGCCAGCGGAGCAACTAATGAAAAACTGTTTTTT,CASGATNEKLFF
TRBV20-1,13,few,TRBD2,TRBJ2-5,TGCAGTGCTGGGGGACTAGCGGAAGAGACCCAGTACTTC,CSAGGLAEETQYF
TRBV18,13,.,.,TRBJ1-2,TGTGCCAGCTCACCCGACGGGGACTATGGCTACACCTTC,CASSPDGDYGYTF
TRBV19,16,.,TRBD1,TRBJ2-2,TGTGCCAGTAGTCCACCGGGGACAGGGGCCCCCGGGGAGCTGTTTTTT,CASSPPGTGAPGELFF
TRBV6-1,15,many,TRBD1,TRBJ1-2,TGTGCCAGCAGGGGGACAGGAGAATCTCTTTATGGCTACACCTTC,CASRGTGESLYGYTF
TRBV28,17,few,TRBD2,TRBJ2-2,TGTGCCAGCAGCCTTCGGAGCGGGAGTTACCTCCCCGGGGAGCTGTTTTTT,CASSLRSGSYLPGELFF
TRBV7-9,14,few,.,TRBJ1-4,TGTGCCAGCGGCGCGGGGCCGACTAATGAAAAACTGTTTTTT,CASGAGPTNEKLFF
TRBV28,14,few,.,TRBJ2-1,TGTGCCAGCAGTTTAGGGACTCCACTCAATGAGCAGTTCTTC,CASSLGTPLNEQFF
TRBV29-1,14,.,TRBD2,TRBJ2-7,TGCAGCGTAAAATCGGGACTAGCGGCTTACGAGCAGTACTTC,CSVKSGLAAYEQYF
TRBV7-4,16,few,TRBD1,TRBJ1-1,TGTGCCAGCAGCTTAGCGGCACAGGGGTGGAGGACTGAAGCTTTCTTT,CASSLAAQGWRTEAFF
TRBV28,15,once,TRBD2,TRBJ2-7,TGTGCCAGCAGTACCCGGACTAGCGGAGGCTACGAGCAGTACTTC,CASSTRTSGGYEQYF
TRBV6-1,15,many,.,TRBJ1-5,TGTGCCAGCAGTGAAGGGAGAACAGACAATCAGCCCCAGCATTTT,CASSEGRTDNQPQHF
TRBV6-1,16,few,TRBD2,TRBJ2-1,TGTGCCAGCAGGCCGACTAGCGGGAGGGTTTTGAATGAGCAGTTCTTC,CASRPTSGRVLNEQFF
TRBV5-6,18,.,.,TRBJ2-1,TGTGCCAGCAGCTTGTCCATCAACCCCCAGCTAGATGGCAATGAGCAGTTCTTC,CASSLSINPQLDGNEQFF
TRBV7-8,16,.,TRBD1,TRBJ1-5,TGTGCCAGCAGCTTATCGGGACAGGGAGGAGGACAGCCCCAGCATTTT,CASSLSGQGGGQPQHF
TRBV29-1,14,.,TRBD2,TRBJ2-1,TGCAGCGTTGACAGAGCGGGACTCTCAAATGAGCAGTTCTTC,CSVDRAGLSNEQFF
TRBV7-2,15,many,TRBD2,TRBJ2-3,TGTGCCAGCAGCTATAGCGGGAGTAGCACAGATACGCAGTATTTT,CASSYSGSSTDTQYF
TRBV11-3,15,many,TRBD1,TRBJ1-2,TGTGCCAGCAGCAAAGGACAGGGGAAATTGGATGGCTACACCTTC,CASSKGQGKLDGYTF
TRBV7-9,15,few,.,TRBJ1-6,TGTGCCAGCAGCAAAGACAGCTCCTATAATTCACCCCTCCACTTT,CASSKDSSYNSPLHF
TRBV2,14,few,.,TRBJ1-1,TGTGCCAGCATTCAGGGTTCGGTGTACACTGAAGCTTTCTTT,CASIQGSVYTEAFF
TRBV7-2,12,.,.,TRBJ2-1,TGTGCCAGCAGCTTTCCGAACAAGGAGCAGTCCTTC,CASSFPNKEQSF
TRBV14,16,.,TRBD2,TRBJ2-1,TGTGCCAGCAGCCAGGGAGCGGGAGCTTACTACAATGAGCAGTTCTTC,CASSQGAGAYYNEQFF
TRBV12-3/TRBV12-4,14,.,TRBD2,TRBJ2-1,TGTGCCAGCAGTACTAGCGGGACCTACAATGAGCAGTTCTTC,CASSTSGTYNEQFF
TRBV28,14,.,TRBD1,TRBJ2-3,TGTGCCAGCAGTTTATCAGGGGGCAGGGATACGCAGTATTTT,CASSLSGGRDTQYF
TRBV7-9,12,.,.,TRBJ2-3,TGTGCCAGCAGCTTAATTCAAGAGGATCGGTATTTT,CASSLIQEDRYF
TRBV2,15,.,.,TRBJ2-1,TGTGCCAGCAGTGTCCAAGTTTGGGATAACAATGAGCAGTTCTTC,CASSVQVWDNNEQFF
TRBV5-1,13,few,TRBD2,TRBJ2-1,TGCGCCAGCAGCCTAGCGGGAGCCCATGAGCAGTTCTTC,CASSLAGAHEQFF
TRBV7-8,13,many,.,TRBJ1-6,TGTGCCAGCACCTATTCACCGGGCGAACCACTCCACTTT,CASTYSPGEPLHF